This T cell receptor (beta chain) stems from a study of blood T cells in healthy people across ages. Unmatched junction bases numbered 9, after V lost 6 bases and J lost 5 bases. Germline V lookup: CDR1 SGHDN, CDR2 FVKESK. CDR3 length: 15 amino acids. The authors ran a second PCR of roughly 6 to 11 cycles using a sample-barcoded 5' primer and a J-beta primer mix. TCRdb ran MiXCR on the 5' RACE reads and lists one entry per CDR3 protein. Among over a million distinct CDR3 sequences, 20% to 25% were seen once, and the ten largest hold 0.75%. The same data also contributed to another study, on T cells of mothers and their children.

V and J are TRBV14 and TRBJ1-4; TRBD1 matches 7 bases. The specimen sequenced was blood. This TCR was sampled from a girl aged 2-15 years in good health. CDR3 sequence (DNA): TGTGCCAGCAGATACACCCGACAGGGAAATGAAAAACTGTTTTTT. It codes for CASRYTRQGNEKLFF.